This T cell receptor (beta chain) is from a study of identical twins. V was clipped by 2 bases and J by 8 bases, with 3 bases between them. Germline loops: CDR1 LGHDT, CDR2 YNNKEL (reference sequence). The CDR3 has 11 amino acids. Broader study findings: The models gave estimates that fell short of the out-of-frame TCR alpha sharing seen in monozygotic twins.

TCRdb itself ran the 5' RACE reads through MiXCR, one entry per CDR3 protein. The repertoire consists of 450,000 to 650,000 distinct CDR3 sequences, with 7.5% to 10% occurring once and the leading ten covering 2.5% to 3%. In this sample, this clonotype turned up a few times. Its antigen remains unknown. The same sample was also studied in work on yellow fever vaccine responses in identical twins.

Sequencing used PBMCs. V is TRBV3-1 and J is TRBJ2-2; D is ambiguous. The receptor was derived from a woman aged 18-29 years in good health. DNA of the CDR3: TGTGCCAGCAGCCAACCAGGGGAGCTGTTTTTT. Its protein product is CASSQPGELFF. Together with reference TRBV3-1 and TRBJ2-2, the CDR3 gives the full variable domain: DTAVSQTPKYLVTQMGNDKSIKCEQNLGHDTMYWYKQDSKKFLKIMFSYNNKELIINETVPNRFSPKSPDKAHLNLHINSLELGDSAVYFCASSQPGELFFGEGSRLTVL.